This entry describes one T cell receptor (beta chain). Its antigen is unknown. Produced via immunoSEQ multiplex PCR; TCRdb's table is partial and in-frame only. The repertoire has millions of clones, roughly 91% of them found once; the top ten carry roughly 1.7%. Naive CD8 cells, CD45RO-negative and positively selected for CCR7, excluded terminally differentiated effector memory CD45RA+ cells. The data belong to a study of shared clonotypes between healthy human individuals. Study details: Aged between 18 and 49, the donors were two women and three men. Donors had three CD4 naive, three CD4 memory, two CD8 naive and one CD8 memory plate apiece.

Per germline, CDR1 SQVTM and CDR2 ANQGSEA. The V end lost 6 bases, the J end lost 1 base, and 18 bases lay between the germline ends. The CDR3 runs 15 residues. Study results and limitations: Deeper or shallower sequencing was expected to change how clonotypes are shared among donors.

The sequencing sample was made of naive CD8+ T cells from PBMCs. The receptor's source is a man aged 18 to 29 in good health. Some clones in this sample may be carry-over from other donors' samples. The V call is TRBV29-1, the J call TRBJ2-5; weak D call: TRBD1 (5 bases). The CDR3 bases are TGCAGCGTCTATACATGGGGCCGAACCCAAGAGACCCAGTACTTC. Protein sequence: CSVYTWGRTQETQYF.